This T cell receptor beta chain derives from a study of beta chain features in type 1 diabetes. General study results and limits: Shorter TCRB CDR3s, moderately but significantly so, were found in Type 1 diabetes patients in all four CD4+ subsets. For TCRB rearrangement, an influence of HLA type remained unresolved here. Diminished insertions and augmented deletions at VDJ junctions characterized type 1 diabetes patients.

Expressed TCRB transcripts were sequenced because the entire RNA isolate underwent reverse transcription. The average output of naive, central memory and regulatory T cell samples was about 3.3 million reads. Assay: immunoSEQ multiplex PCR; the TCRdb copy retains only in-frame clones and omits some. The repertoire consists of some 660,000 clones, with around an eighth occurring once and the leading ten covering roughly 0.04%. A few counts support this clone. What it recognizes is unknown. CDR1 and CDR2 (germline): SGHNT, YYREEE (reference sequence). The germline V and J ends were trimmed by 1 base and 2 bases, with 10 bases remaining between them. The CDR3 sequence is 15 residues long.

The TCR sequence derives from a man aged 18 to 29 with type 1 diabetes. Source material: naive CD4+ T cells from blood. The chain links TRBV5-4 to TRBJ2-1; tentative D call: TRBD1 (6 bases). CDR3 sequence: CASSLLQGTYNEQFF. In DNA, the CDR3 is TGTGCCAGCAGCTTGCTGCAGGGGACCTACAATGAGCAGTTCTTC. Supplemented by reference TRBV5-4 and TRBJ2-1, the full variable domain reads ETGVTQSPTHLIKTRGQQVTLRCSSQSGHNTVSWYQQALGQGPQFIFQYYREEENGRGNFPPRFSGLQFPNYSSELNVNALELDDSALYLCASSLLQGTYNEQFFGPGTRLTVL.